This TCR beta chain is from a study of CXCR3-negative and CXCR3-positive naive CD8 T cells. Study results and caveats: Memory cells showed distinct TRBV-TRBJ patterns, while the two naive subsets matched. Naive cells that were CXCR3-positive had more hydrophobic TRB CDR3s (compared with CXCR3-negative naive cells).

Points on this clonotype: The antigen is unknown.

Germline-derived CDR1 and CDR2 are SEHNR and FQNEAQ (reference sequence). The CDR3 is 14 residues long. Researchers sorted 300,000 cells of each CD8+ T cell subset in triplicate. UMI-labeled 5' RACE yielded the TRB cDNA libraries. TCRdb processed the 5' RACE reads again and assigns one entry to each CDR3 protein, with no DNA. The sample table sets out approximately 96,000 distinct CDR3 sequences. Input material: naive CXCR3+ CD8+ T cells from blood. As for subset: CD45RO-CCR7+CD27+CD95- naive CD8+ T cells expressing CXCR3 (TNR3+). The source is a human donor in good health. Some clones in this sample may be carry-over from other donors' samples. The V call is TRBV7-9, the J call TRBJ2-1; the TRBD1 assignment by TCRdb is unverifiable without DNA. CDR3 in amino acids: CAGNMQGLNNEQFF.